This TCR beta chain was retrieved from a study of human T cells and chemical hapten exposure. Turning to the study itself: Weekly diphenylcyclopropenone doses were given to patients' scalps across the roughly 25-week study. Patch tests put 0.01% DPC on the upper back, read at 6 days.

This clonotype was seen a handful of times. Its antigen remains unknown. Whole-study findings and limits: Versus controls, expanded TCRs had significantly more large CDR3 similarity clusters. With regard to DPC sensitization, TCRs above 1 in 1000 frequency did not change.

In TCRdb, the RACE reads were re-called with MiXCR into one record per CDR3 protein. The sample holds 350,000 to 400,000 distinct CDR3 sequences; about 5.1% are singletons and the top ten take 2.5% to 3%. CDR3 size: 14 residues. Trimming took 4 bases from V and 10 from J; bases not matched to a gene: 3. Time point given: pre-sensitization, week 0. Described treatment: therapeutic diphenylcyclopropenone sensitization with weekly scalp DPC. The clonotype comes from a woman between 50 and 59 years old with alopecia areata. Some clones in this sample may be carry-over from other donors' samples. This specimen was whole blood, taken in connection with sensitization to the hapten diphenylcyclopropenone (DPC). The J gene is TRBJ1-6, the V gene TRBV12-3 or TRBV12-4; TRBD1 aligns across 11 bases. CDR3 loop: CASSSRDRGSPLHF. CDR3 nucleotide sequence: TGTGCCAGCAGTTCCCGGGACAGGGGGTCACCCCTCCACTTT.